This entry concerns a single TCR beta chain. V lost 5 bases and J lost 9; bases outside the gene matches: 12. The CDR3 loop spans 15 amino acids. The germline CDR1 and CDR2 sequences are SGHVS and FNYEAQ. This sample is drawn from a study of blood T cell repertoires in COVID-19. Produced via immunoSEQ multiplex PCR; TCRdb's table is partial and in-frame only. The repertoire holds some 140,000 clones, with about four fifths as singletons. Sequenced input: peripheral blood. The chain recombines TRBV7-6 with TRBJ2-1; 8 nucleotides align to TRBD2. The receptor was derived from a woman older than 75 with acute or convalescent COVID-19. CDR3 loop: CASSLPGTSGSEQFF. The CDR3 coding sequence is TGTGCCAGCAGCCTTCCCGGGACTAGTGGAAGTGAGCAGTTCTTC. The whole variable domain, filled in from reference TRBV7-6 and TRBJ2-1, reads GAGVSQSPRYKVTKRGQDVALRCDPISGHVSLYWYRQALGQGPEFLTYFNYEAQQDKSGLPNDRFSAERPEGSISTLTIQRTEQRDSAMYRCASSLPGTSGSEQFFGPGTRLTVL.